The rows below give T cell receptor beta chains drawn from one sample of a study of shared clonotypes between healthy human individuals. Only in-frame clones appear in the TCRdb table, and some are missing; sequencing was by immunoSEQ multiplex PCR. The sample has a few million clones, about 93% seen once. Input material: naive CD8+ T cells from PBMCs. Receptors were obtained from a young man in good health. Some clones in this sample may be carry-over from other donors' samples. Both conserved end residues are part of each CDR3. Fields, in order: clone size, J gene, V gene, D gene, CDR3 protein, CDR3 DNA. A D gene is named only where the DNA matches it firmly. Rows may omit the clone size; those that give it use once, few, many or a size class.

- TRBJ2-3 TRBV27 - CASSFGDTQYF TGTGCCAGCAGTTTTGGAGATACGCAGTATTTT
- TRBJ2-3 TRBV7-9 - CASSFPIADTQYF TGTGCCAGCAGCTTCCCAATAGCGGATACGCAGTATTTT
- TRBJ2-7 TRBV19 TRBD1 CASRTGEGDEQYF TGTGCCAGCAGGACAGGGGAGGGCGACGAGCAGTACTTC
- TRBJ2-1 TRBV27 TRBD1 CASSPLPGQGYNEQFF TGTGCCAGCAGTCCTCTCCCGGGACAGGGATACAATGAGCAGTTCTTC
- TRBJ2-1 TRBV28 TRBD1 CASSLGQGSNEQFF TGTGCCAGCAGTTTAGGACAGGGGAGCAATGAGCAGTTCTTC
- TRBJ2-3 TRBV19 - CASSIVGSDDTQYF TGTGCCAGTAGTATTGTCGGGAGCGACGATACGCAGTATTTT
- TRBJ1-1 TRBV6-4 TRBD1 CASSDIPDRVDLGTEAFF TGTGCCAGCAGTGACATACCCGACAGGGTGGATTTGGGCACTGAAGCTTTCTTT
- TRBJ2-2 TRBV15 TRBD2 CATSRVPREGNTGELFF TGTGCCACCAGCAGAGTTCCGCGGGAGGGAAACACCGGGGAGCTGTTTTTT
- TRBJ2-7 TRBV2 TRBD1 CASSEPDRDLYEQYF TGTGCCAGCAGTGAACCCGACAGGGACCTCTACGAGCAGTACTTC
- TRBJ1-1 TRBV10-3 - CATRGGITEAFF TGTGCCACCCGGGGAGGGATCACTGAAGCTTTCTTT
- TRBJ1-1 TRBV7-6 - CASSLWELGPGTEAFF TGTGCCAGCAGCTTATGGGAACTAGGGCCGGGGACTGAAGCTTTCTTT
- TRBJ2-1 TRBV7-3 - CASSLGAGKSSYNEQFF TGTGCCAGCAGCTTAGGGGCCGGGAAGAGCTCCTACAATGAGCAGTTCTTC
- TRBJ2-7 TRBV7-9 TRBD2 CASSPYSPTSVTYEQYF TGTGCCAGCAGCCCCTATAGTCCCACTAGCGTTACCTACGAGCAGTACTTC
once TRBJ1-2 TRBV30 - CAWSPPGRGSDYGYTF TGTGCCTGGAGTCCCCCTGGGAGGGGGTCTGACTATGGCTACACCTTT
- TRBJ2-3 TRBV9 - CASSVAGGADTQYF TGTGCCAGCAGCGTAGCCGGCGGCGCAGATACGCAGTATTTT
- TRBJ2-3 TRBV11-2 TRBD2 CASSPGLAGRGSSDTQYF TGTGCCAGCAGCCCGGGACTAGCGGGACGAGGGTCATCAGATACGCAGTATTTT
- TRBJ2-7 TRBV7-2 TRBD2 CASSPWTSGGYEQYF TGTGCCAGCAGCCCATGGACTAGCGGGGGGTACGAGCAGTACTTC
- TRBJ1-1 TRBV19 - CASIQTENTEAFF TGTGCCAGTATTCAGACGGAGAACACTGAAGCTTTCTTT
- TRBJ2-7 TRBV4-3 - CASSRTWVEGALNPYEQYF TGCGCCAGCAGCCGGACCTGGGTCGAAGGAGCCCTGAATCCCTACGAGCAGTACTTC
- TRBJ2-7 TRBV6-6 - CASSGNRDTDKEQYF TGTGCCAGCAGTGGAAACCGGGACACCGATAAGGAGCAGTACTTC
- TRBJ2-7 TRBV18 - CASSSPFTGGYEQYF TGTGCCAGCTCATCTCCATTCACCGGCGGCTACGAGCAGTACTTC
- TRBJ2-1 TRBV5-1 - CASSLALATLEQFF TGCGCCAGCAGCTTGGCCCTCGCGACCTTGGAGCAGTTCTTC
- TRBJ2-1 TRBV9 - CASSDGTANEQFF TGTGCCAGCAGCGACGGGACGGCCAATGAGCAGTTCTTC
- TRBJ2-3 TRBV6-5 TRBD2 CASSWDSGSFSDTQYF TGTGCCAGCAGTTGGGATAGCGGGTCGTTCTCAGATACGCAGTATTTT
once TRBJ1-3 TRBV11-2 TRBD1 CASSKNRGLGNTIYF TGTGCCAGCAGTAAAAACAGGGGGCTTGGAAACACCATATATTTT
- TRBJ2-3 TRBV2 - CANLGDSRADTQYF TGTGCCAACCTGGGGGATTCGCGAGCAGATACGCAGTATTTT
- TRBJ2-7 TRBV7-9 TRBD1 CASSPWTGNSYEQYF TGTGCCAGCAGCCCCTGGACAGGAAACTCCTACGAGCAGTACTTC
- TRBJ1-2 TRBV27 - CASSLNGLGYTF TGTGCCAGCAGTTTGAACGGTCTGGGCTACACCTTC
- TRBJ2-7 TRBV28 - CASSLLGMEGSGYEQYF TGTGCCAGCAGTTTATTAGGTATGGAGGGGTCTGGCTACGAGCAGTACTTC
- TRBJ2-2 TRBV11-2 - CASSLDLLAGTIYTGELFF TGTGCCAGCAGCTTAGATCTCCTCGCCGGGACAATTTACACCGGGGAGCTGTTTTTT
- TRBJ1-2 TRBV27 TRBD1 CASSPSQGEIGYGYTF TGTGCCAGCAGTCCATCTCAGGGGGAAATCGGGTATGGCTACACCTTC
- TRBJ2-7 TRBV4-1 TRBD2 CASSQDGTSYEQYF TGCGCCAGCAGCCAAGACGGGACTAGCTACGAGCAGTACTTC
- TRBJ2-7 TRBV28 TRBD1 CASTGTGFSYEQYF TGTGCCAGCACCGGGACAGGGTTCTCCTACGAGCAGTACTTC
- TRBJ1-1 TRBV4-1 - CASSRLGLNRTEAFF TGCGCCAGCAGTCGACTGGGACTGAATAGGACTGAAGCTTTCTTT
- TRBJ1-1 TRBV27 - CASSTPGLGSTEAFF TGTGCCAGCAGTACCCCGGGCTTGGGGAGCACTGAAGCTTTCTTT
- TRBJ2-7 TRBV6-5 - CASSYSDRGYEQYF TGTGCCAGCAGTTACTCAGACCGAGGCTACGAGCAGTACTTC
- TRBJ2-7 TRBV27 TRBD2 CASSQAPPEREGGEQYF TGTGCCAGCAGTCAGGCCCCTCCGGAGCGGGAGGGGGGGGAGCAGTACTTC
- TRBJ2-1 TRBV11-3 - CASSLNPGFGYNEQFF TGTGCCAGCAGCTTAAACCCCGGGTTTGGCTACAATGAGCAGTTCTTC
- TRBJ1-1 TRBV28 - CASTSRDNTEAFF TGTGCCAGCACCTCGAGGGACAACACTGAAGCTTTCTTT
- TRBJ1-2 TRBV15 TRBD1 CATSGGTATYGYTF TGTGCCACCAGCGGAGGGACAGCTACCTATGGCTACACCTTC
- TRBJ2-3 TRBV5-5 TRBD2 CASSLWLAGDTDTQYF TGTGCCAGCAGCTTGTGGTTAGCGGGAGACACAGATACGCAGTATTTT
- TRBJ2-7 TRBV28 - CASSQGQNTYEQYF TGTGCCAGCAGCCAAGGGCAGAATACCTACGAGCAGTACTTC
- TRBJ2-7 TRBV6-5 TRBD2 CASRLSGRAYEQYF TGTGCCAGCAGGCTTAGCGGGAGGGCCTACGAGCAGTACTTC
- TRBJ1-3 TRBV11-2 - CASSFEQVRGNTIYF TGTGCCAGCAGCTTTGAACAGGTCCGTGGAAACACCATATATTTT
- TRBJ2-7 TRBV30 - CACERGSYEQYF TGTGCCTGCGAAAGAGGTTCCTACGAGCAGTACTTC
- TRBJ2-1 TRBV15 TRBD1 CATSVRQGGNEQFF TGTGCCACCAGCGTACGACAGGGTGGCAATGAGCAGTTCTTC
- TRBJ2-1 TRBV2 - CASSEAGLVGNEQFF TGTGCCAGCAGTGAAGCGGGGCTAGTAGGCAATGAGCAGTTCTTC
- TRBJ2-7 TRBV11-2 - CASSLEASFYEQYF TGTGCCAGCAGCTTAGAAGCTAGTTTCTACGAGCAGTACTTC
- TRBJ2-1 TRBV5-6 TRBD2 CASSFGASGTYNEQFF TGTGCCAGCAGCTTCGGGGCTAGCGGGACCTACAATGAGCAGTTCTTC
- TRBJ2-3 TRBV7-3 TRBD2 CASSPGLAALGDTQYF TGTGCCAGCAGCCCGGGACTAGCGGCCTTAGGGGATACGCAGTATTTT
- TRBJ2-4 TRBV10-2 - CASGKGLAKNIQYF TGCGCCAGCGGTAAGGGGTTAGCCAAAAACATTCAGTACTTC
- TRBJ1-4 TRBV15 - CATSREQLNEKLFF TGTGCCACCAGCAGAGAACAGCTTAATGAAAAACTGTTTTTT
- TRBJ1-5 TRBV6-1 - CASRPPGANQPQHF TGTGCCAGCAGACCGCCAGGGGCCAATCAGCCCCAGCATTTT
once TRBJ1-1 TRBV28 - CASSFSGEGGKNTEAFF TGTGCCAGCAGTTTTTCAGGAGAAGGCGGAAAGAACACTGAAGCTTTCTTT
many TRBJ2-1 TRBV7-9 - CASSPHYNEQFF TGTGCCAGCAGCCCCCACTACAATGAGCAGTTCTTC
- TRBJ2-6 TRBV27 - CASSLLGSINSGANVLTF TGTGCCAGCAGTTTATTAGGCAGCATCAACTCTGGGGCCAACGTCCTGACTTTC
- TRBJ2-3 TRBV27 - CASSLVFLRGPSTDTQYF TGTGCCAGCAGTTTAGTATTCTTGCGGGGGCCGAGCACAGATACGCAGTATTTT
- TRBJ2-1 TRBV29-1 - CSVEGDPYNEQFF TGCAGCGTTGAAGGAGACCCGTACAATGAGCAGTTCTTC
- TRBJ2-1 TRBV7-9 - CASTPFYEQFF TGTGCCAGCACCCCTTTCTATGAGCAGTTCTTC